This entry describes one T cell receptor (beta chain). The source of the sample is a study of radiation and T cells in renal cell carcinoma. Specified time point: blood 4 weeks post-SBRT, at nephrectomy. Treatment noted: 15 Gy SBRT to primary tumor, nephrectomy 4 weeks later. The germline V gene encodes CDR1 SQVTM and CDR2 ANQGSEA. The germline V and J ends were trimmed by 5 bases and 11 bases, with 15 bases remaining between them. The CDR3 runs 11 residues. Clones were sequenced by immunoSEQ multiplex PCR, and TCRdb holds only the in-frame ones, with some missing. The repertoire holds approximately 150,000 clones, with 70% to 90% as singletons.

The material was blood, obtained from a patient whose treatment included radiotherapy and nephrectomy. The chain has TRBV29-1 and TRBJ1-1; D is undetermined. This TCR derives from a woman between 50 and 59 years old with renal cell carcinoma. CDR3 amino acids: CSVTDLSSAFF. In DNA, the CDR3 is TGCAGCGTTACCGATCTTAGTTCGGCTTTCTTT.